These T cell receptor beta chains were read from a single sample in a study of identical twins. TCRdb re-called the 5' RACE reads with MiXCR, one entry per CDR3 protein. The table includes around 680,000 distinct CDR3 sequences, around 8.6% detected once. The same data also contributed to another study, on yellow fever vaccine responses in identical twins.

The sequencing sample was made of PBMCs. The receptors were gathered from a woman younger than 30 in good health. CDR3s include the opening cysteine and the closing phenylalanine or tryptophan. D genes are given only for firm matches. Expanded clones are given a class, and other clones once, few, many or no size at all.

abundance	j_gene	d_gene	v_gene	CDR3aa	CDR3nt
.	TRBJ2-7	.	TRBV3-1	CASSQVSGQTEQYF	TGTGCCAGCAGCCAAGTATCAGGGCAGACCGAGCAGTACTTC
.	TRBJ2-1	.	TRBV2	CASSAAPGNEQFF	TGTGCCAGCAGTGCGGCCCCGGGGAATGAGCAGTTCTTC
few	TRBJ2-3	TRBD2	TRBV7-2	CASSLASGVADTQYF	TGTGCCAGCAGCTTGGCTAGCGGGGTGGCAGATACGCAGTATTTT
few	TRBJ1-2	.	TRBV3-1	CASSQAGTQGYTF	TGTGCCAGCAGCCAGGCCGGCACGCAAGGCTACACCTTC
.	TRBJ1-6	.	TRBV6-5	CASSPPGSPLHF	TGTGCCAGCAGTCCCCCAGGGTCACCCCTCCACTTT
many	TRBJ2-1	TRBD1	TRBV24-1	CATSDLGQGAREQFF	TGTGCCACCAGTGATTTGGGGCAGGGGGCGCGGGAGCAGTTCTTC
.	TRBJ2-7	.	TRBV15	CATSRDGQQPHEQYF	TGTGCCACCAGCAGAGATGGTCAGCAGCCTCACGAGCAGTACTTC
many	TRBJ1-1	TRBD1	TRBV25-1	CASRAGQGLGNTEAFF	TGTGCCAGCAGAGCGGGACAGGGGCTCGGGAACACTGAAGCTTTCTTT
.	TRBJ2-2	.	TRBV25-1	CASSERGGVRELFF	TGTGCCAGCAGTGAAAGGGGAGGAGTCAGGGAGCTGTTTTTT
.	TRBJ2-6	TRBD1	TRBV3-1	CACSAFRGQGGSGANVLTF	TGTGCCTGCAGCGCGTTTAGAGGACAGGGAGGCTCTGGGGCCAACGTCCTGACTTTC
.	TRBJ2-7	.	TRBV29-1	CSVEDSGQGFSYEQYF	TGCAGCGTTGAAGATTCGGGTCAGGGTTTCTCCTACGAGCAGTACTTC
few	TRBJ2-3	.	TRBV9	CASSVEGGSSGADTQYF	TGTGCCAGCAGCGTAGAGGGGGGCTCCTCGGGGGCAGATACGCAGTATTTT
few	TRBJ2-1	.	TRBV7-2	CASSGTDSFYNEQFF	TGTGCCAGCAGCGGCACGGACTCCTTTTACAATGAGCAGTTCTTC
few	TRBJ2-1	TRBD2	TRBV5-1	CASSLALAGDNEQFF	TGCGCCAGCAGCTTGGCGTTAGCGGGGGACAATGAGCAGTTCTTC
.	TRBJ2-5	.	TRBV29-1	CSSGVRETQYF	TGCAGCTCAGGGGTTAGGGAGACCCAGTACTTC
few	TRBJ1-1	TRBD1	TRBV27	CASSAGTGEGTEAFF	TGTGCCAGCAGCGCTGGGACAGGGGAAGGCACTGAAGCTTTCTTT
few	TRBJ2-3	.	TRBV11-2	CASSLPGTRTDTQYF	TGTGCCAGCAGCTTACCAGGAACACGCACAGATACGCAGTATTTT
few	TRBJ1-4	.	TRBV29-1	CSVLGQNEKLFF	TGCAGCGTCTTGGGGCAGAATGAAAAACTGTTTTTT
few	TRBJ2-7	.	TRBV15	CATSRERTYEQYF	TGTGCCACCAGCAGAGAACGGACCTACGAGCAGTACTTC
many	TRBJ2-7	.	TRBV6-1	CASNDAGGVSREQYF	TGTGCCAGCAATGACGCGGGTGGGGTCTCCCGCGAGCAGTACTTC
few	TRBJ2-3	.	TRBV12-3/TRBV12-4	CATKLGDTQYF	TGTGCCACCAAACTCGGAGATACGCAGTATTTT
few	TRBJ2-7	.	TRBV6-5	CASSYSPPTEVGSYEQYF	TGTGCCAGCAGTTACTCGCCGCCAACCGAGGTCGGCTCCTACGAGCAGTACTTC
.	TRBJ2-1	TRBD2	TRBV4-1	CASSPTGLAEAYNEQFF	TGCGCCAGCAGCCCCACGGGACTAGCGGAGGCCTACAATGAGCAGTTCTTC
few	TRBJ2-5	.	TRBV29-1	CSVAGGGGETQYF	TGCAGCGTTGCCGGAGGGGGTGGGGAGACCCAGTACTTC
many	TRBJ2-7	.	TRBV29-1	CSVEGPAYEQYF	TGCAGCGTTGAAGGTCCAGCCTACGAGCAGTACTTC
.	TRBJ2-3	.	TRBV20-1	CSASKGAGTDTQYF	TGCAGTGCTAGTAAAGGGGCAGGTACAGATACGCAGTATTTT
.	TRBJ1-1	.	TRBV4-1	CASSREGPRNTEAFF	TGCGCCAGCAGCCGCGAGGGACCGCGGAACACTGAAGCTTTCTTT
.	TRBJ2-7	TRBD2	TRBV3-1	CASSPTTNYPGLAEQYF	TGTGCCAGCAGCCCTACTACAAATTATCCGGGACTAGCTGAGCAGTACTTC
few	TRBJ1-2	.	TRBV15	CATSSSGAKGYTF	TGTGCCACCAGCAGTTCCGGCGCTAAAGGCTACACCTTC
many	TRBJ2-3	TRBD2	TRBV11-2	CASSLRTSGNLGGDTQYF	TGTGCCAGCAGCTTGAGGACTAGCGGGAACCTCGGCGGAGATACGCAGTATTTT
.	TRBJ2-7	.	TRBV11-2	CASSLRAAPYEQYF	TGTGCCAGCAGCTTAAGAGCGGCTCCCTACGAGCAGTACTTC
few	TRBJ2-2	.	TRBV6-1	CASSEAKWSVRINTGELFF	TGTGCCAGCAGTGAAGCAAAGTGGTCGGTCCGGATTAACACCGGGGAGCTGTTTTTT
many	TRBJ2-1	.	TRBV5-1	CASSFEGSNNEQFF	TGCGCCAGCAGCTTCGAGGGGTCCAACAATGAGCAGTTCTTC
.	TRBJ2-2	TRBD2	TRBV4-3	CASSQDKLAGSTGELFF	TGCGCCAGCAGCCAAGATAAACTAGCGGGATCCACCGGGGAGCTGTTTTTT
many	TRBJ2-2	.	TRBV29-1	CSVEEAAGRRAELFF	TGCAGCGTTGAAGAGGCCGCAGGGAGGCGGGCTGAGCTGTTTTTT
few	TRBJ2-7	TRBD2	TRBV3-1	CASSQHSGGAENEQYF	TGTGCCAGCAGCCAACATAGCGGGGGGGCAGAAAACGAGCAGTACTTC
.	TRBJ2-7	.	TRBV6-2/TRBV6-3	CASSYLAGRTIEAYEQYF	TGTGCCAGCAGTTACCTTGCAGGGAGGACAATTGAGGCCTACGAGCAGTACTTC
.	TRBJ2-5	.	TRBV7-9	CASSYVGQVQETQYF	TGTGCCAGCAGCTACGTGGGGCAGGTACAAGAGACCCAGTACTTC
many	TRBJ2-3	.	TRBV5-1	CASSLDTKPATDTQYF	TGCGCCAGCAGCTTGGATACTAAACCCGCCACAGATACGCAGTATTTT
few	TRBJ2-5	.	TRBV5-1	CASGNKGDQETQYF	TGCGCCAGCGGCAACAAGGGGGATCAAGAGACCCAGTACTTC
.	TRBJ2-7	.	TRBV7-2	CASSPVGYTYEQYF	TGTGCCAGCAGCCCCGTAGGGTATACCTACGAGCAGTACTTC
.	TRBJ2-7	TRBD1	TRBV12-3/TRBV12-4	CASSPDRLAYEQYF	TGTGCCAGCAGTCCGGACAGGTTGGCCTACGAGCAGTACTTC
.	TRBJ2-7	.	TRBV20-1	CSVQNRDTQYEQYF	TGCAGTGTTCAGAACCGGGACACCCAATACGAGCAGTACTTC
few	TRBJ2-5	.	TRBV5-1	CASSTSGGPQETQYF	TGCGCCAGCAGCACGTCCGGGGGGCCCCAAGAGACCCAGTACTTC
few	TRBJ1-2	TRBD1	TRBV6-5	CASSYSAGQGAGYTF	TGTGCCAGCAGTTACTCGGCGGGGCAGGGGGCTGGCTACACCTTC
few	TRBJ2-4	TRBD1	TRBV6-1	CASSSTTGGWGNIQYF	TGTGCCAGCAGCAGCACTACAGGGGGCTGGGGAAACATTCAGTACTTC
few	TRBJ2-7	.	TRBV4-3	CASSHGDGRFYEQYF	TGCGCCAGCAGCCATGGAGACGGTAGATTCTACGAGCAGTACTTC
.	TRBJ1-1	.	TRBV7-6	CASSLRTALKGNTEAFF	TGTGCCAGCAGCTTACGGACAGCCTTAAAGGGGAACACTGAAGCTTTCTTT
many	TRBJ2-5	.	TRBV12-3/TRBV12-4	CASSPEEGQQETQYF	TGTGCCAGCAGCCCGGAGGAGGGACAGCAAGAGACCCAGTACTTC
few	TRBJ2-7	.	TRBV12-3/TRBV12-4	CASSFFLGEQYF	TGTGCCAGCAGTTTTTTCTTGGGAGAGCAGTACTTC
.	TRBJ2-2	TRBD1	TRBV7-6	CASSLAKGGSGNTGELFF	TGTGCCAGCAGCTTAGCGAAAGGGGGCTCCGGCAACACCGGGGAGCTGTTTTTT